Following are 30 T cell receptor beta chains from one sample sequenced in a study of identical twins. TCRdb ran MiXCR on the 5' RACE reads and lists one entry per CDR3 protein. The table shows 500,000 to 550,000 distinct CDR3 sequences, with 20% to 25% occurring only once. These records were also assigned to another study, of yellow fever vaccine responses in identical twins.

The sample was CD4+ T cells sorted from blood. The origin of the receptors is a woman between 18 and 30 years old in good health.

This clonotype was counted between two and nine times. This chain uses TRBV12-3 or TRBV12-4 with TRBJ2-1, with 8 positions matching TRBD2. Germline trimming cut 4 bases from V and 10 bases from J; bases unmatched to any gene: 6. This CDR3 region has 13 residues. The DNA of the CDR3 is TGTGCCAGCAGTTGGGGGGGACTAGGCGAGCAGTTCTTC. This sequence encodes CASSWGGLGEQFF.

This clonotype occurred a few times. The rearrangement links TRBV6-1 to TRBJ2-7; 8 nucleotides align to TRBD1. Looked up from germline, CDR1 is MNHNS and CDR2 is SASEGT. V shed 3 bases and J 2 bases; nucleotides not matched to a gene: 3. The CDR3 contains 14 residues. The CDR3 sequence is CASSDRGQTYEQYF. The CDR3 nucleotides read TGTGCCAGCAGTGACAGGGGGCAAACCTACGAGCAGTACTTC.

This clonotype was counted a few times. This rearrangement joins TRBV6-1 to TRBJ1-6, with a weak D call TRBD1 (6 bases). Germline CDR1 reads MNHNS; CDR2 reads SASEGT. V dropped 6 bases and J dropped 8 bases, with 11 bases sitting between them. This CDR3 has 13 amino acids. This CDR3 reads CASRTGRHSPLHF. The CDR3 DNA is TGTGCCAGCAGAACAGGGCGGCATTCACCCCTCCACTTT.

The chain has TRBV27 and TRBJ2-1, with D uncertain. The CDR3 has 13 amino acids. The germline V gene encodes CDR1 MNHEY and CDR2 SMNVEV (reference sequence). V shed 0 bases and J shed 6 bases, with 6 bases lying between them. CDR3 sequence: CASSLSRFNEQFF. The CDR3 DNA follows: TGTGCCAGCAGTTTATCGAGGTTCAATGAGCAGTTCTTC.

Here the CDR3 reads CSAPFRGLEQFF. CDR3 in DNA: TGCAGTGCTCCGTTTCGGGGGCTTGAGCAGTTCTTC. The V gene is TRBV20-1, the J gene TRBJ2-1, with D perhaps assigned TRBD1 or TRBD2 (6 bases each). Trimming removed 5 bases from V and 9 bases from J, with 14 bases in between. This CDR3 is 12 amino acids long. Germline CDR1 DFQATT, CDR2 SNEGSKA (reference sequence).

This clonotype has more than one count but fewer than ten. The V and J genes are TRBV20-1 and TRBJ2-5; D ambiguous. The CDR3 spans 13 residues. The germline gives CDR1 DFQATT, CDR2 SNEGSKA (reference sequence). V was clipped by 2 bases and J by 2 bases, with 9 bases between them. CDR3 DNA sequence: TGCAGTGCTAGAACCATCGGGCAAGAGACCCAGTACTTC. Amino acid sequence: CSARTIGQETQYF.

V gene TRBV5-1 combines with J gene TRBJ2-7; 8 bases are shared with TRBD2. The germline gives CDR1 SGHRS, CDR2 YFSETQ. The CDR3 sequence is 15 residues long. The junction had 11 bases not matched to a gene; V was cut back by 4 bases and J by 5 bases. The CDR3 region is CASSTIAGLNHEQYF. In DNA, the CDR3 is TGCGCCAGCAGCACTATAGCGGGGTTGAATCACGAGCAGTACTTC.

Ten or more counts support this clonotype. One end of the junction varies from germline; a read error may be responsible. The chain is built from TRBV12-3 or TRBV12-4 and TRBJ2-1; 8 bases are shared with TRBD1. This CDR3 spans 15 amino acids. CDR3 amino acids: CASSFSRGPYNEQFF. The CDR3 nucleotides read TGCGCCAGCAGCTTTAGCAGGGGGCCCTACAATGAGCAGTTCTTC.

In its sample, this clonotype was seen many times. The CDR3 DNA follows: TGTGCCAGCAGCCCCACCAGGGGGGGAACTGAAGCTTTCTTT. This codes for CASSPTRGGTEAFF. This chain joins TRBV18 and TRBJ1-1; 7 bases line up with TRBD1. Trimming took 8 bases from V and 5 from J; bases not matched to a gene: 11. Germline CDR1 is KGHSH and CDR2 is LQKENI. The CDR3 covers 14 residues.

This clonotype was detected ten times or more. The chain is built from TRBV12-3 or TRBV12-4 and TRBJ1-2, with D possibly TRBD1 on 6 matching bases. The CDR3 is made up of 14 amino acids. V lost 6 bases and J lost 0, with 11 bases in between. The CDR3 loop is CASRMDSANYGYTF. The DNA for the CDR3 is TGTGCCAGCAGGATGGACAGCGCTAACTATGGCTACACCTTC.

The V and J genes are TRBV19 and TRBJ2-3, with a tentative D call TRBD2 (6 bases). Trimming shortened V by 0 bases and J by 6 bases, and 16 bases separated the two germline ends. The germline CDR1 and CDR2 sequences are LNHDA and SQIVND (reference sequence). CDR3 size: 16 residues. In nucleotides, the CDR3 is TGTGCCAGTAGTATAGATTATGGAGGGGCTATGGATACGCAGTATTTT. Amino acid sequence: CASSIDYGGAMDTQYF. Supplemented by reference TRBV19 and TRBJ2-3, the full variable domain reads DGGITQSPKYLFRKEGQNVTLSCEQNLNHDAMYWYRQDPGQGLRLIYYSQIVNDFQKGDIAEGYSVSREKKESFPLTVTSAQKNPTAFYLCASSIDYGGAMDTQYFGPGTRLTVL.

The chain is built from TRBV5-1 and TRBJ2-7, with 9 bases fitting TRBD2. Looked up from germline, CDR1 is SGHRS and CDR2 is YFSETQ. V shed 3 bases and J 2 bases; nucleotides not matched to a gene: 9. CDR3 length: 16 amino acids. The CDR3, as DNA: TGCGCCAGCAGCTCGCAACCTAGCGGGAAAACCTACGAGCAGTACTTC. Its protein is CASSSQPSGKTYEQYF.

The sample holds many counts of this clonotype. The chain has TRBV20-1 and TRBJ2-1, with TRBD2 identical over 8 bases. The length of the CDR3 is 14 residues. Germline values: CDR1 DFQATT, CDR2 SNEGSKA (reference sequence). Unmatched junction bases numbered 3, after V lost 2 bases and J lost 3 bases. As DNA, the CDR3 is TGCAGTGCTAGACTAGCGGGCGACTACAATGAGCAGTTCTTC. Protein: CSARLAGDYNEQFF.

In its sample, this clonotype was seen a few times. This chain joins TRBV29-1 and TRBJ1-1; no clear D. The CDR3 has 14 amino acids. CDR1 is SQVTM, CDR2 ANQGSEA, per germline. The V gene lost 5 bases and the J gene lost 3 bases, with 16 bases spanning the gap. The CDR3 nucleotides are TGCAGCGTTCAACCCCCACTCGGGGACACTGAAGCTTTCTTT. Its translation is CSVQPPLGDTEAFF.

The chain has TRBV10-1 and TRBJ2-4; no firm D call. Trimming cost V 0 bases and J 1 base, with 10 bases left between them. The CDR3 is 16 residues long. Per the germline V gene, CDR1 is WNHNN and CDR2 is SYGVQD (reference sequence). The CDR3: CASSESPNAAKNIQYF. For the CDR3, the DNA is TGCGCCAGCAGTGAGTCGCCTAATGCGGCCAAAAACATTCAGTACTTC.

Ten or more counts support this clonotype. The J gene is TRBJ1-5, the V gene TRBV5-5; D not certain. Germline V gives CDR1 SGHKS, CDR2 YYEKEE (reference sequence). V gave up 0 bases and J gave up 3 bases, with 7 bases separating them. The CDR3 is 14 residues long. Here the CDR3 DNA reads TGTGCCAGCAGCTTGGGGCAGACCAATCAGCCCCAGCATTTT. Its translation is CASSLGQTNQPQHF.

This clonotype has a handful of counts. This chain uses TRBV7-6 with TRBJ1-6, with 7 bases aligning to TRBD1. Unmatched junction bases numbered 5, after V lost 0 bases and J lost 9 bases. CDR1 SGHVS and CDR2 FNYEAQ come from the germline V gene. The CDR3 covers 15 residues. CDR3 region: CASSLAQGGSSPLHF. CDR3 DNA: TGTGCCAGCAGCTTAGCGCAGGGGGGGTCTTCACCCCTCCACTTT.

This sequence joins TRBV12-3 or TRBV12-4 and TRBJ2-1; 10 positions match TRBD2. The CDR3 totals 17 residues. Unmatched junction bases numbered 7, after V lost 5 bases and J lost 0 bases. The CDR3 region has the DNA TGTGCCAGCAGTACCTTAGCGGGGGGCCACTCCTACAATGAGCAGTTCTTC. Translation gives CASSTLAGGHSYNEQFF.

This clonotype was counted a few times. It may be a read error: a sequence one base away is much more abundant. The chain combines TRBV6-6 with TRBJ2-3; D is unclear. The CDR3 totals 11 residues. CDR1 MNHNY and CDR2 SVGAGI come from the germline V gene (reference sequence). Between the trimmed V and J ends, which lost 6 bases and 2 bases, there was a span of 3 bases. The CDR3 region is CASRNTDTQYF. The CDR3 DNA follows: TGTGCCAGCAGGAACACAGATACGCAGTATTTT.

The genes are TRBV20-1 and TRBJ2-3; 7 positions agree with TRBD2. This CDR3 contains 14 residues. V dropped 4 bases and J dropped 1; count of bases not matched to a gene: 5. The germline V gene has CDR1 DFQATT and CDR2 SNEGSKA (reference sequence). In DNA, the CDR3 is TGCAGTGCTAAAGGGCTAGCGGGCACAGATACGCAGTATTTT. Translating it yields CSAKGLAGTDTQYF.

The rearrangement joins TRBV3-1 to TRBJ2-2; the D gene is possibly TRBD2 (5 bases). The germline V gene encodes CDR1 LGHDT and CDR2 YNNKEL (reference sequence). With 0 bases removed from V and 6 bases from J, the gap between germline ends came to 11 bases. The CDR3 consists of 15 residues. The CDR3 coding sequence is TGTGCCAGCAGCCAAGAGCCTAGCTCGGCCGGGGAGCTGTTTTTT. Amino acid sequence: CASSQEPSSAGELFF. Variable domain in full (rest from reference TRBV3-1 and TRBJ2-2): DTAVSQTPKYLVTQMGNDKSIKCEQNLGHDTMYWYKQDSKKFLKIMFSYNNKELIINETVPNRFSPKSPDKAHLNLHINSLELGDSAVYFCASSQEPSSAGELFFGEGSRLTVL.

V usage is TRBV12-3 or TRBV12-4 and J usage is TRBJ2-1; D is uncertain. The length of the CDR3 is 12 residues. V gave up 6 bases and J gave up 9 bases, with 12 bases separating them. The CDR3 DNA sequence: TGTGCCAGCAGGCCGGCGGTGGGTGAGCAGTTCTTC. Encoded protein: CASRPAVGEQFF.

The chain carries TRBV20-1 and TRBJ2-7; D not resolved. Per germline, CDR1 DFQATT and CDR2 SNEGSKA (reference sequence). The V and J ends lost 3 bases and 0 bases respectively, with 15 bases between them. The CDR3 contains 15 residues. The chain's CDR3 is CSARPQVGYSYEQYF. The CDR3, as DNA: TGCAGTGCTAGGCCCCAGGTAGGATACTCCTACGAGCAGTACTTC.

This rearrangement joins TRBV29-1 to TRBJ2-7, with 8 bases aligning to TRBD2. Germline assignment: CDR1 SQVTM and CDR2 ANQGSEA. Losses at the gene ends were 0 bases for V and 3 bases for J; bases not matched to a gene: 7. This CDR3 comprises 15 residues. Here the CDR3 DNA reads TGCAGCGTTGAAGATCGTGGCGGGAGGTTCTACGAGCAGTACTTC. Residues: CSVEDRGGRFYEQYF.

The V and J genes are TRBV10-2 and TRBJ1-1; the D is unclear. Trimming pared 6 bases from V and 0 bases from J, leaving 5 bases between. Germline lookup yields CDR1 WSHSY and CDR2 SAAADI. This CDR3 has 12 amino acids. This CDR3 reads CASRVLNTEAFF. CDR3 DNA sequence: TGCGCCAGCAGGGTTTTGAACACTGAAGCTTTCTTT.

The J gene is TRBJ2-1, the V gene TRBV10-2, with 8 nucleotides matching TRBD2. The CDR3 extends over 15 amino acids. V shed 7 bases and J 8 bases; nucleotides not matched to a gene: 13. The germline CDR1 and CDR2 sequences are WSHSY and SAAADI. CDR3 region: CASKVSGGGSDEQFF. DNA for the CDR3: TGCGCCAGCAAAGTCAGCGGGGGTGGGTCTGATGAGCAGTTCTTC.

This clonotype was recorded a few times. The gene calls are TRBV20-1 and TRBJ2-5; TRBD2 matches at 11 bases. The CDR3 is 14 amino acids. Trimming removed 2 bases from V and 4 bases from J; junction bases left unmatched: 3. CDR1 DFQATT and CDR2 SNEGSKA come from the germline V gene (reference sequence). The CDR3 bases are TGCAGTGCTAGATCTGGACTAGCGGGAGAGACCCAGTACTTC. Residues: CSARSGLAGETQYF.

The chain has TRBV7-3 and TRBJ2-3; D may be TRBD2 (5 bases). Trimming took off 1 base at V and 5 bases at J, with 10 bases between the two ends. The CDR3 is 14 amino acids. Germline V lookup: CDR1 SGHTA, CDR2 FQGTGA. The DNA of the CDR3 is TGTGCCAGCAGCTTAAGTGGGAGTGGAGATACGCAGTATTTT. It translates to CASSLSGSGDTQYF. Using reference TRBV7-3 and TRBJ2-3 for the parts outside the CDR3, the full variable domain is GAGVSQTPSNKVTEKGKYVELRCDPISGHTALYWYRQSLGQGPEFLIYFQGTGAADDSGLPNDRFFAVRPEGSVSTLKIQRTERGDSAVYLCASSLSGSGDTQYFGPGTRLTVL.

The chain uses TRBV28 and TRBJ1-1; no firm D call. This CDR3 region has 14 residues. V lost 5 bases and J lost 1, with 11 bases in between. Germline values: CDR1 MDHEN, CDR2 SYDVKM. CDR3 sequence (DNA): TGTGCCAGCAGTGCGCGACGGGGGAACACTGAAGCTTTCTTT. This encodes CASSARRGNTEAFF.

This clonotype was observed a handful of times. The chain couples TRBV6-5 to TRBJ2-3, with 12 bases that match TRBD2. V gave up 2 bases and J gave up 4 bases; unmatched junction bases: 4. The CDR3 is 16 amino acids. Germline-derived CDR1 and CDR2 are MNHEY and SVGAGI. CDR3 region: CASSYPRTSGADTQYF. The CDR3 DNA is TGTGCCAGCAGTTACCCAAGGACTAGCGGGGCAGATACGCAGTATTTT.